Listed here are 11 T cell receptor beta chains from one sample, sequenced in a study of T-cell reconstitution after alpha-beta-depleted transplantation in children. For TCRbeta, the library was prepared with unique molecular identifiers. TCRdb reprocessed the PCR reads via MiXCR and lists one record per CDR3 protein. The table lists about a million distinct CDR3 sequences, about 29% of them singletons. The sample here was PBMCs, mostly from graft donor cells, taken 360 days after TCRalphabeta/CD19-depleted stem cell transplant. Source of these receptors: a boy in the first two years of life who had a stem cell transplant for SCID, so the T cells may come from the graft donor.

This clonotype was observed a few times. The V and J genes are TRBV7-2 and TRBJ2-2; D gene ambiguous. With 5 bases removed from V and 0 bases from J, the gap between germline ends came to 13 bases. The CDR3 is made up of 16 amino acids. From germline, CDR1 is SGHTA and CDR2 FQGNSA. The CDR3 region has the DNA TGTGCCAGCAGCCTCTACACGGGTGCGAACACCGGGGAGCTGTTTTTT. It encodes CASSLYTGANTGELFF.

A few counts support this clonotype. This rearrangement joins TRBV20-1 to TRBJ1-5, with a tentative D call TRBD1 (5 bases). From germline, CDR1 is DFQATT and CDR2 SNEGSKA (reference sequence). The length of the CDR3 is 15 residues. V was shortened by 3 bases and J by 6 bases, with 18 bases between the two germline ends. The CDR3 loop is CSARRDAGSGQPQHF. The CDR3 DNA sequence: TGCAGTGCTAGGCGGGACGCCGGTTCGGGTCAGCCCCAGCATTTT.

The V and J genes are TRBV12-3 or TRBV12-4 and TRBJ2-5; D unresolved. The ends were cut back, 6 bases at V and 0 bases at J, with 8 bases in the middle. This CDR3 spans 13 amino acids. CDR3 sequence (DNA): TGTGCCAGCAGACCCAGGAACCAAGAGACCCAGTACTTC. This translates into CASRPRNQETQYF.

The chain has TRBV20-1 and TRBJ2-1; 14 bases match TRBD2. The germline gives CDR1 DFQATT, CDR2 SNEGSKA (reference sequence). J was trimmed by 3 bases and V by 6 bases; bases with no gene match: 7. The CDR3 extends over 16 amino acids. CDR3 region: CSAPGTSGGHYNEQFF. The CDR3 nucleotides are TGCAGTGCCCCTGGGACTAGCGGGGGACACTACAATGAGCAGTTCTTC.

The CDR3 region is CASSGLGRVYF. CDR3 in DNA: TGTGCCAGCAGCGGACTGGGGCGCGTGTACTTC. The rearrangement links TRBV11-1 to TRBJ2-4; D may be TRBD1 or TRBD2 (5 bases each). The CDR3 is 11 residues long. Trimming pared 5 bases from V and 15 bases from J, leaving 14 bases between. Germline-derived CDR1 and CDR2 are SGHAT and FQDESV (reference sequence).

This clonotype was observed a few times. The CDR3 loop reads CASSSLSLGNTEAFF. The CDR3 DNA follows: TGTGCCAGCAGTTCCCTTAGTTTGGGTAACACTGAAGCTTTCTTT. The J gene is TRBJ1-1, the V gene TRBV6-5, with no clear D. The germline gives CDR1 MNHEY, CDR2 SVGAGI. Trimming left V 4 bases short and J 2 bases short, with 14 bases between. The CDR3 sequence is 15 residues long.

About this clonotype itself: Possible read error: a much larger clone is one base away. CDR3 in DNA: TGTGCCAGCAGCTTACAGGTCGCGAACACCGGGGAGCTGTTTTTT. Translation: CASSLQVANTGELFF. The chain carries TRBV5-5 and TRBJ2-2, with a possible D match to TRBD1 (5 bases). V shed 2 bases and J shed 0 bases, with 8 bases lying between them. Germline V CDR1 and CDR2: SGHKS, YYEKEE (reference sequence). The CDR3 is made up of 15 amino acids.

In its sample, this clonotype was seen once. V usage is TRBV5-6 and J usage is TRBJ1-5; D possibly corresponds to TRBD1 (5 bases). CDR1 and CDR2 (germline): SGHDT, YYEEEE. The CDR3 spans 18 residues. Trimming stripped 3 bases from V and 10 bases from J, with 29 bases between. The CDR3: CASSSRGWGGERTSPQHF. CDR3 sequence (DNA): TGTGCCAGCAGCTCAAGAGGATGGGGAGGGGAAAGGACCTCTCCCCAGCATTTT. The whole variable domain, remainder taken from reference TRBV5-6 and TRBJ1-5, is DAGVTQSPTHLIKTRGQQVTLRCSPKSGHDTVSWYQQALGQGPQFIFQYYEEEERQRGNFPDRFSGHQFPNYSSELNVNALLLGDSALYLCASSSRGWGGERTSPQHFGDGTRLSIL.

This clonotype was seen a handful of times. The gene calls are TRBV20-1 and TRBJ2-1; 11 nucleotides line up with TRBD1. After removal of 2 bases from V and 8 bases from J, the junction contained 8 bases not matched to a gene. This CDR3 is built from 15 residues. Germline CDR1 is DFQATT and CDR2 is SNEGSKA (reference sequence). CDR3 sequence (DNA): TGCAGTGCTAGATCCGGACAGGGGGCTACGTATGAGCAGTTCTTC. Amino acids: CSARSGQGATYEQFF.

CDR3 protein: CASTKDRIAKNIQYF. Written as DNA, the CDR3 is TGTGCCAGCACCAAAGACCGAATAGCCAAAAACATTCAGTACTTC. The V and J genes are TRBV5-6 and TRBJ2-4; D is ambiguous. V lost 6 bases and J lost 0, with 13 bases in between. This CDR3 is 15 amino acids long. Germline V CDR1 and CDR2: SGHDT, YYEEEE.

This clonotype has a handful of counts. The chain employs TRBV9 and TRBJ2-3; 7 positions match TRBD1. Trimming cost V 3 bases and J 6 bases; bases outside gene matches: 7. This CDR3 has 14 amino acids. CDR1 and CDR2 (germline): SGDLS, YYNGEE. This CDR3 reads CASSATGFRDTQYF. CDR3 DNA: TGTGCCAGCAGCGCGACAGGGTTCAGGGATACGCAGTATTTT.